This T cell receptor beta chain is from a study of metastatic and nonmetastatic thyroid tumors. Study as a whole: Patients with malignant and benign thyroid disease provided blood and tumor or nodule tissue, whose repertoires were compared.

Germline V gene sequence: CDR1 MGHDK, CDR2 SYGVNS. This CDR3 has 14 residues. Original processing methods: Across clinicopathological groups, CDR3 differences served as the basis for building a distant-metastasis classifier for papillary thyroid cancer. TCRdb ran MiXCR on the PCR reads. The V and J calls were determined by TCRdb, not by the authors. The table shows under 20,000 clones, with approximately 24% occurring only once. In its sample, this clone was seen many times. The target antigen is unknown. Its ends do not fully match the called genes, so a read error is possible. Not a single patient had been given any form of treatment at any point before undergoing thyroid surgery. Study conclusions and caveats: It was reported that TCR beta diversity was significantly higher in malignant thyroid tumors than benign nodules, in blood and tumor.

The clonotype was recovered from a female donor with papillary thyroid cancer or a benign thyroid nodule (not recorded which). Some clones in this sample may be carry-over from other donors' samples. The sample consisted of adjacent normal tissue. The chain combines TRBV25-1 with TRBJ1-5; D gene ambiguous. The CDR3 is CASSELMAGQPQRF. The CDR3 nucleotides are TGTGCCAGCAGTGAATTAATGGCCGGGCAGCCCCAGCGTTTT.